The 15 T cell receptor beta chains below were found in one sample sequenced in a study of response to subunit inactivated influenza vaccine. From the RT-PCR reads, TCRdb called clonotypes with MiXCR, one entry per CDR3 protein. Of roughly 670,000 distinct CDR3 sequences in the sample, 11% to 15% were seen once. Here the sequenced sample was PBMCs from blood, taken about 14 days before vaccination. These receptors were taken from a man over 45 who received an inactivated influenza vaccine.

The sample holds many counts of this clonotype. The V and J genes are TRBV29-1 and TRBJ1-1; D is possibly TRBD1 (5 bases). This CDR3 comprises 14 residues. Germline V CDR1 and CDR2: SQVTM, ANQGSEA. Deletions cut 7 bases from V and 5 bases from J, with 20 bases between. CDR3 in DNA: TGCAGCGCTGATCCCCATGGGGGGAGAACTGAAGCTTTCTTT. Translated: CSADPHGGRTEAFF.

The chain links TRBV6-5 to TRBJ1-6; TRBD1 is a possible D gene (6 bases). V lost 3 bases to trimming and J lost 10 bases, with 16 bases between them. This CDR3 contains 15 residues. CDR1 and CDR2 from the germline V gene are MNHEY and SVGAGI. DNA for the CDR3: TGTGCCAGCAGTTATTTCGGTGGGGGCCGGTCACCCCTCCACTTT. As protein: CASSYFGGGRSPLHF.

CDR3 residues: CASSSPTGRRYEQYF. The CDR3 DNA follows: TGTGCCAGCAGTTCCCCGACAGGGCGCCGGTACGAGCAGTACTTC. The V and J genes are TRBV27 and TRBJ2-7, with TRBD1 matching 7 bases. CDR1 is MNHEY, CDR2 SMNVEV, per germline (reference sequence). The CDR3 contains 15 residues. V was clipped by 4 bases and J by 4 bases; unmatched bases: 10.

This clonotype was recorded many times. J is TRBJ2-2 and V is TRBV12-3 or TRBV12-4, with 8 bases lining up with TRBD2. This CDR3 has 16 residues. After removal of 6 bases from V and 3 bases from J, the junction contained 9 bases not matched to a gene. The CDR3 sequence is CASRDTGGRYTGELFF. The CDR3 nucleotides read TGTGCCAGCAGAGACACGGGAGGGCGGTACACCGGGGAGCTGTTTTTT.

The chain is built from TRBV5-1 and TRBJ1-6; D not resolved. Germline CDR1 is SGHRS and CDR2 is YFSETQ. V lost 3 bases to trimming and J lost 0 bases, with 10 bases between them. The CDR3 runs to 16 residues. CDR3 nucleotides: TGCGCCAGCAGCTCTACGACAAGCTCCTATAATTCACCCCTCCACTTT. Its protein is CASSSTTSSYNSPLHF. Combining the CDR3 with reference TRBV5-1 and TRBJ1-6 gives the whole variable domain KAGVTQTPRYLIKTRGQQVTLSCSPISGHRSVSWYQQTPGQGLQFLFEYFSETQRNKGNFPGRFSGRQFSNSRSEMNVSTLELGDSALYLCASSSTTSSYNSPLHFGNGTRLTVT.

This clonotype has only a few counts. V and J are TRBV27 and TRBJ2-6; D perhaps matches TRBD1 (5 bases). The germline V gene encodes CDR1 MNHEY and CDR2 SMNVEV (reference sequence). This CDR3 has 14 amino acids. Trimming removed 1 base at V and 8 bases at J, with 9 bases between. As DNA, the CDR3 is TGTGCCAGCAGTTTATTGGTGGGGCCCAACGTCCTGACTTTC. Its translation is CASSLLVGPNVLTF.

In this sample, this clonotype turned up many times. CDR3 residues: CASSLVAAGSKGYTF. Written as DNA, the CDR3 is TGTGCCAGCAGTTTAGTTGCGGCAGGCTCAAAAGGCTACACCTTC. The chain combines TRBV28 with TRBJ1-2, with D unclear. The V gene lost 2 bases and the J gene lost 8 bases, with 18 bases spanning the gap. CDR1 is MDHEN, CDR2 SYDVKM, per germline. This CDR3 contains 15 residues.

The chain couples TRBV6-1 to TRBJ2-1; 12 bases map to TRBD1. V lost 6 bases, J lost 8 bases, and 8 bases stayed unmatched. Germline CDR1 is MNHNS and CDR2 is SASEGT. The CDR3 spans 15 residues. CDR3 region: CASSSPGQGAHEQFF. In DNA, the CDR3 is TGTGCCAGCAGCTCCCCGGGACAGGGGGCCCATGAGCAGTTCTTC.

The sample holds many counts of this clonotype. The chain joins TRBV6-5 to TRBJ2-7; D is uncertain. CDR1 and CDR2 (germline): MNHEY, SVGAGI. The CDR3 spans 12 residues. V was pared by 2 bases and J by 4 bases, with 6 bases between. The CDR3 protein is CASSYDTYEQYF. DNA of the CDR3: TGTGCCAGCAGTTACGATACTTACGAGCAGTACTTC.

The chain couples TRBV28 to TRBJ2-1, with unresolved D. Trimming left V 5 bases short and J 2 bases short, with 10 bases between. CDR1 is MDHEN, CDR2 SYDVKM, per germline. The CDR3 is 14 amino acids. As DNA, the CDR3 is TGTGCCAGCAGTCTTGGTCATCCCTACAATGAGCAGTTCTTC. Encoded protein: CASSLGHPYNEQFF.

This clonotype was found many times. The chain recombines TRBV7-9 with TRBJ2-5, with no clear D. Germline loops: CDR1 SEHNR, CDR2 FQNEAQ (reference sequence). The CDR3 runs 12 residues. Trimming cost V 4 bases and J 2 bases, with 5 bases left between them. CDR3 DNA: TGTGCCAGCAGCTCAATTCAAGAGACCCAGTACTTC. Amino acids: CASSSIQETQYF.

This clonotype was seen more than once but under ten times. The chain joins TRBV11-2 to TRBJ2-5; D may be TRBD1 or TRBD2 (5 bases each). There are 15 residues in the CDR3. V shed 5 bases and J shed 0 bases, with 13 bases lying between them. The germline V gene has CDR1 SGHAT and CDR2 FQNNGV. CDR3 residues: CASSPLGTHQETQYF. The CDR3 region has the DNA TGTGCCAGCAGCCCCCTTGGGACCCACCAAGAGACCCAGTACTTC.

The V call is TRBV2, the J call TRBJ2-2; unclear D gene. This CDR3 has 16 amino acids. Trimming removed 3 bases at V and 2 bases at J, with 13 bases between. Germline V gene data show CDR1 as SNHLY and CDR2 as FYNNEI. CDR3 in amino acids: CASSDQLELNTGELFF. The CDR3 DNA sequence: TGTGCCAGCAGTGATCAGCTAGAGCTCAACACCGGGGAGCTGTTTTTT.

V and J are TRBV20-1 and TRBJ2-1, with 10 bases aligning to TRBD2. Germline CDR1 reads DFQATT; CDR2 reads SNEGSKA (reference sequence). This CDR3 has 16 residues. Trimming took 3 bases from V and 0 from J; bases not matched to a gene: 5. The CDR3 DNA sequence: TGCAGTGCTAGGGGGACTAGCGAAACCTCCTACAATGAGCAGTTCTTC. Protein: CSARGTSETSYNEQFF.

The J gene is TRBJ2-5, the V gene TRBV4-3, with no clear D. V was trimmed by 0 bases and J by 4 bases, leaving 9 bases between them. Germline CDR1 and CDR2: LGHNA and YSLEER. The CDR3 has 14 residues. CDR3 nucleotide sequence: TGCGCCAGCAGCCAAGATGTCTTAGTAGAGACCCAGTACTTC. Amino acid sequence: CASSQDVLVETQYF.